Here is one TCR beta chain with its context. Germline lookup yields CDR1 SQVTM and CDR2 ANQGSEA. V lost 4 bases to trimming and J lost 4 bases, with 7 bases between them. The CDR3 is 11 amino acids. The data are from a study of blood T cell repertoires in COVID-19. Study-level information: Some COVID-19 samples were acute and others convalescent; all came from the United States, Italy and Spain. Nucleic acid was either cDNA or gDNA, and it came from T cells, B-cell-depleted T cells, or PBMCs.

The authors' processing: Amplified reference gene primers provided the basis for estimating nucleated cell counts. Libraries were prepared by immunoSEQ multiplex PCR; TCRdb keeps only in-frame clonotypes and omits some of them. D and trimming were read from the DNA, whereas the V and J calls and clone size are those reported in that table. Of some 42,000 clones in the sample, approximately 85% are singletons; the top ten hold 12%. The V and J genes are TRBV29-1 and TRBJ2-5; D may be TRBD1 (5 bases). The source is a human donor in a cohort sampled during active COVID-19. Sequences were obtained from peripheral blood. In DNA form, the CDR3 reads TGCAGCGTTGTAGGGGCAGAGACCCAGTACTTC. Translation gives CSVVGAETQYF.